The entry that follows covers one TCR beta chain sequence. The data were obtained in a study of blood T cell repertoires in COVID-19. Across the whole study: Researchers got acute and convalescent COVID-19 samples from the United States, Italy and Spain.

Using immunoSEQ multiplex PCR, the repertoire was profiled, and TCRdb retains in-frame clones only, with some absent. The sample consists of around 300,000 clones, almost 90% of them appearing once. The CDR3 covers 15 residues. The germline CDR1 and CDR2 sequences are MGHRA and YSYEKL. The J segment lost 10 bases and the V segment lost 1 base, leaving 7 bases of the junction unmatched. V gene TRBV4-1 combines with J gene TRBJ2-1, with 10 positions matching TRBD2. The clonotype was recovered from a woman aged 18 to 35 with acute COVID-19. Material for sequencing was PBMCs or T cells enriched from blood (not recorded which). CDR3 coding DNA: TGCGCCAGCAGCCAAGTTCTAGCGGGAGTAGGAGAGCAGTTCTTC. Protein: CASSQVLAGVGEQFF.